This T cell receptor (beta chain) appears in the sequencing data of a study of T cell responses to AZD1222 COVID-19 vaccine. Study results and caveats: Dominant at 160-218 and 743-854, vaccine-associated CD4 TCRs also spanned spike.

The method was immunoSEQ multiplex PCR; TCRdb's version includes in-frame clones alone and lacks a portion of them. In the table there are about 160,000 clones, approximately 87% of which are singletons. The length of the CDR3 is 16 residues. Germline CDR1 and CDR2: SGHVS and FNYEAQ. Trimming shortened V by 1 base and J by 0 bases, and 11 bases separated the two germline ends. Concerning this clone: The target antigen is unknown.

Second-dose intervals of approximately 4 or approximately 12 weeks were pooled. The TCR was taken from an adult who received the AZD1222 COVID-19 vaccine. V gene TRBV7-6 combines with J gene TRBJ2-3; the D is unclear. Here the sequenced sample was peripheral blood, taken 28 days after the second AZD1222 dose. As DNA, the CDR3 is TGTGCCAGCAGCTTAGGGCCAACAACTAGCACAGATACGCAGTATTTT. Protein: CASSLGPTTSTDTQYF. Supplemented by reference TRBV7-6 and TRBJ2-3, the full variable domain reads GAGVSQSPRYKVTKRGQDVALRCDPISGHVSLYWYRQALGQGPEFLTYFNYEAQQDKSGLPNDRFSAERPEGSISTLTIQRTEQRDSAMYRCASSLGPTTSTDTQYFGPGTRLTVL.